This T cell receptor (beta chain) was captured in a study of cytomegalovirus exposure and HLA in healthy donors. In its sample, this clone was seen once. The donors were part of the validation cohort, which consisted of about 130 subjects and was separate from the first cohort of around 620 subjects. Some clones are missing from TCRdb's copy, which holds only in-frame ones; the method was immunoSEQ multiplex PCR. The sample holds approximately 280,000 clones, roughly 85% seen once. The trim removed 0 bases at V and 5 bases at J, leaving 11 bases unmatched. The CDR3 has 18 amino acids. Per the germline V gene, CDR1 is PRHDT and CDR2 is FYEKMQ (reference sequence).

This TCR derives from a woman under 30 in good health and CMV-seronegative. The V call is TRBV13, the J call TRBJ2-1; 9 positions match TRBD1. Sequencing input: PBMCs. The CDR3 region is CASSLGSIPGQGNNEQFF. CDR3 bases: TGTGCCAGCAGCTTAGGCTCAATTCCGGGACAGGGTAACAATGAGCAGTTCTTC.